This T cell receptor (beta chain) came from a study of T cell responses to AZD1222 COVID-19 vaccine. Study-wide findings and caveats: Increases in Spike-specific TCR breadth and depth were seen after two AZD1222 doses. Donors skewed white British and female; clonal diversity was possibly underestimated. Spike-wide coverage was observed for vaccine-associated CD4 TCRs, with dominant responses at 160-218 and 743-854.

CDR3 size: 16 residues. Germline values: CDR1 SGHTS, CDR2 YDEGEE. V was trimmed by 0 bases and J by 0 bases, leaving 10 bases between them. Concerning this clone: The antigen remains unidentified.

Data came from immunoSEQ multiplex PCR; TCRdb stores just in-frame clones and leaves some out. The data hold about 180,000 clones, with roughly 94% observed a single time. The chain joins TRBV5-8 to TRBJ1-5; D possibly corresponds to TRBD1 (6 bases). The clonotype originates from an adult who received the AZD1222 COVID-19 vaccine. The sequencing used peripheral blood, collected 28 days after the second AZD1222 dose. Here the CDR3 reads CASSLEQGLSNQPQHF. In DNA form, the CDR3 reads TGTGCCAGCAGCTTGGAACAGGGCCTTAGCAATCAGCCCCAGCATTTT. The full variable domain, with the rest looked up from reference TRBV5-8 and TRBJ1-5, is EAGVTQSPTHLIKTRGQQATLRCSPISGHTSVYWYQQALGLGLQFLLWYDEGEERNRGNFPPRFSGRQFPNYSSELNVNALELEDSALYLCASSLEQGLSNQPQHFGDGTRLSIL.